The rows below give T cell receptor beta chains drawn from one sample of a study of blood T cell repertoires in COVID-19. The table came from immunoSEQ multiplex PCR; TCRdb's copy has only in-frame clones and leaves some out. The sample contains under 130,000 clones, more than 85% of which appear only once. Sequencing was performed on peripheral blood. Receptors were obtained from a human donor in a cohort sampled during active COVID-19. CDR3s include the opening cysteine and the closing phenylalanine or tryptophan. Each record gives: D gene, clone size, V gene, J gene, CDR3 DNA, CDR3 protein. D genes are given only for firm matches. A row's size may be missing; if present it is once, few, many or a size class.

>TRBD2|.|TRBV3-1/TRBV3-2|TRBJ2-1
TGTGCCAGCAGCCAGAGCTTAGCGGGGAGCTCCTACAATGAGCAGTTCTTC
CASSQSLAGSSYNEQFF
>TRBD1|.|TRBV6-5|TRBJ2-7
TGTGCCAGCACCAATACCGGGACAGGATTTCACGAGCAGTACTTC
CASTNTGTGFHEQYF
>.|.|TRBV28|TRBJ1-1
.
CAIRWVSLDRSNTEAFF
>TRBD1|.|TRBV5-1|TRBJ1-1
TGCGCCAGCAGCTTGGAATTGACAGGGCGGGACACTGAAGCTTTCTTT
CASSLELTGRDTEAFF
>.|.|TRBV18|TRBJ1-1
TGTGCCAGCTCACCAGGCCAGGGAGGAACTGAAGCTTTCTTT
CASSPGQGGTEAFF
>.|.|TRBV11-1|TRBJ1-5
TGTGCCAGCAGCAAGGGGGAGGGAAGCAATCAGCCCCAGCATTTT
CASSKGEGSNQPQHF
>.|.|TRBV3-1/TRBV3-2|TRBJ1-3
TGTGCCAGCAGCCAAGGGACAGGAAACACCATATATTTT
CASSQGTGNTIYF
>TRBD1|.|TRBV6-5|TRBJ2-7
TGTGCCAGCAGTTACTCGATGGACAGGGAACTCGGGGAGCAGTACTTC
CASSYSMDRELGEQYF
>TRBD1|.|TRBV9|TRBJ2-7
TGTGCCAGCAGCCCGGAGACAGGGGGAGTCGAGCAGTACTTC
CASSPETGGVEQYF
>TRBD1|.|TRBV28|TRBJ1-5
TGTGCCAGCACTCAAGGACAGGGGGCATGGGGCAATCAGCCCCAGCATTTT
CASTQGQGAWGNQPQHF
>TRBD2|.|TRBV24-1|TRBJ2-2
TGTGCCACCAGACTAGCGGGGGAGGCCGGGGAGCTGTTTTTT
CATRLAGEAGELFF
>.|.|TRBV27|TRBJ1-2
TGTGCCAGCAGTTTAAGTTGGCAGATGTATAACTATGGCTACACCTTC
CASSLSWQMYNYGYTF
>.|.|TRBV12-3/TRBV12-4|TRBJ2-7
TGTGCCAGCAGTTCCGACAGCTCCTACGAGCAGTACTTC
CASSSDSSYEQYF
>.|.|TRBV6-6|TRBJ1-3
TGTGCCAGCATGCAGGGGCTCTCTGGAAACACCATATATTTT
CASMQGLSGNTIYF
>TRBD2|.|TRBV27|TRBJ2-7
TGTGCCAGCAGTCCCCTTGGACTAGTGGGCGAGCAGTACTTC
CASSPLGLVGEQYF
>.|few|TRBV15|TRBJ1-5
TGTGCCACCAGCCGCGATCTCCCAGGGGCTAGCAATCAGCCCCAGCATTTT
CATSRDLPGASNQPQHF
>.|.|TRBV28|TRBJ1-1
TGTGCCAGCAACCCACCAGGGGTGGTTACTGAAGCTTTCTTT
CASNPPGVVTEAFF
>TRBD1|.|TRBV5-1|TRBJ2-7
TGCGCCAGCAGAGCGACAGGGAACTACGAGCAGTACTTC
CASRATGNYEQYF
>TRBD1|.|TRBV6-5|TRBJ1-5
TGTGCCAGCAGTAGGACAGGCGATAGCAATCAGCCCCAGCATTTT
CASSRTGDSNQPQHF
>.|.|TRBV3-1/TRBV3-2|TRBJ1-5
TGTGCCAACCTCAGGGCTTGCAATCAGCCCCAGCATTTT
CANLRACNQPQHF
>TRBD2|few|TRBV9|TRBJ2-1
TGTGCCAGCAGCGGGGGACTAGCGGGTTATGAGCAGTTCTTC
CASSGGLAGYEQFF
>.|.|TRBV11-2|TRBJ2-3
TGTGCCAGCAGCTTAGATCGGTGGGGGGGCACAGATACGCAGTATTTT
CASSLDRWGGTDTQYF
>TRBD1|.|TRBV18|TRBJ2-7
TGTGCCAGCTCACCACTGGTGGCTTCTGGGACAGGGTCCTACGAGCAGTACTTC
CASSPLVASGTGSYEQYF
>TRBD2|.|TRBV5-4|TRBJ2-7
TGTGCCAGCAGCCCCAGCGGGGACTCCTCCTACGAGCAGTACTTC
CASSPSGDSSYEQYF
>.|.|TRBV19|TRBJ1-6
TGTGCCAGTAGTATAAGACAGGAAAATTCACCCCTCCACTTT
CASSIRQENSPLHF
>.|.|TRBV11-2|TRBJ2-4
TGTGCCAGCAGCTTGGAAAGGGGCATTCAGTACTTC
CASSLERGIQYF
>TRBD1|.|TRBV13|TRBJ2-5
TGTGCCAGCAGCTTAGGCCTTGTGAGGGGGCGGGAGACCCAGTACTTC
CASSLGLVRGRETQYF
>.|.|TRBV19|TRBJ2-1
TGTGCCAGTAAGCTGAACAATGAGCAGTTCTTC
CASKLNNEQFF
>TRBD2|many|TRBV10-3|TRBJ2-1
TGTGCCATCAGTGGGGGTCTTTCGGGACTAGCGGTCGATGAGCAGTTCTTC
CAISGGLSGLAVDEQFF
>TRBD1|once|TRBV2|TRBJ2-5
TGTGCCAGCAGTGGGGTATCTGGGACAGGAAAAGAGACCCAGTACTTC
CASSGVSGTGKETQYF
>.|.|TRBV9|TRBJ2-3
TGTGCCAGCAGCGTAGGGTTGCGGGGCACAGATACGCAGTATTTT
CASSVGLRGTDTQYF
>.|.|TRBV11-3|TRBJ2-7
TGTGCCAGCAGCTTACGACACGGACAGCTCAACGAGCAGTACTTC
CASSLRHGQLNEQYF